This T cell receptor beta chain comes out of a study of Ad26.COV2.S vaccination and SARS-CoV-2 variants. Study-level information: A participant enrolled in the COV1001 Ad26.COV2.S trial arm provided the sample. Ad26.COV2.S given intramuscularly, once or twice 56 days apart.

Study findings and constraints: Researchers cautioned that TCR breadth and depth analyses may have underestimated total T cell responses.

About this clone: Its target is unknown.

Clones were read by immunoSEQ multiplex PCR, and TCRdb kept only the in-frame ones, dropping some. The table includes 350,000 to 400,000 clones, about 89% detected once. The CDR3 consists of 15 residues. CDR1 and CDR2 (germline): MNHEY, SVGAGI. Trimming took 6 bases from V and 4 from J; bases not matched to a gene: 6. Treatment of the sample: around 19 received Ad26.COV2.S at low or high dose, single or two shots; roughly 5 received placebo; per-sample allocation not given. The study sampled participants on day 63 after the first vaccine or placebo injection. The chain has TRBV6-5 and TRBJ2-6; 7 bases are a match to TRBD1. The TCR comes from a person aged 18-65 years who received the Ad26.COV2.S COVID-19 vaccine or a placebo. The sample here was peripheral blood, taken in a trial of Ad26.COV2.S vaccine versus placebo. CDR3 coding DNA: TGTGCCAGCAGCCTCGACAGGGTCGGGGCCAACGTCCTGACTTTC. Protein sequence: CASSLDRVGANVLTF.